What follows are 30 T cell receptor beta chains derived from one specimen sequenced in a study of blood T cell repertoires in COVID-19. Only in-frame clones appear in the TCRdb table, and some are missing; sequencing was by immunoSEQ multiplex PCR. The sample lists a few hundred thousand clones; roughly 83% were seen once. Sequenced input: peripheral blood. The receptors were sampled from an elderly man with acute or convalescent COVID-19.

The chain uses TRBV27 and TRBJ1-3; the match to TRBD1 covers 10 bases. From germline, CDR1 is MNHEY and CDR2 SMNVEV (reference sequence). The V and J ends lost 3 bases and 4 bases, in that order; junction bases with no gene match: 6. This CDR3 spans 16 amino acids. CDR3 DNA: TGTGCCAGCAGTTTCTCCGGGACAGGGGTCGGAAACACCATATATTTT. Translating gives CASSFSGTGVGNTIYF.

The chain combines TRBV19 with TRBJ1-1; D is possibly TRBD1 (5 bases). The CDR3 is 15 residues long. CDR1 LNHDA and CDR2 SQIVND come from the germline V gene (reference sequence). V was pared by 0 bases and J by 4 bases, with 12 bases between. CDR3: CASSIDQGRVTEAFF. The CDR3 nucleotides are TGTGCCAGTAGTATAGATCAGGGCAGGGTCACTGAAGCTTTCTTT.

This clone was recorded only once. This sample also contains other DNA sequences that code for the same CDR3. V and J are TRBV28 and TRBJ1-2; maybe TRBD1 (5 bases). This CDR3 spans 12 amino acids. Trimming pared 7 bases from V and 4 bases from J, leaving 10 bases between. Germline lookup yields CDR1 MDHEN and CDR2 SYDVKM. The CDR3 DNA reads TGTGCCAGCACTCAGGGATCCTATGGCTACACCTTC. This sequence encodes CASTQGSYGYTF.

This CDR3 reads CASSLGTSNEQYF. The CDR3 region has the DNA TGTGCCAGCAGCTTAGGGACTAGCAACGAGCAGTACTTC. The V gene is TRBV7-9, the J gene TRBJ2-7, with 8 bases that match TRBD2. Germline V gene data show CDR1 as SEHNR and CDR2 as FQNEAQ (reference sequence). The junction had 1 base not matched to a gene; V was cut back by 1 base and J by 5 bases. The CDR3 spans 13 residues.

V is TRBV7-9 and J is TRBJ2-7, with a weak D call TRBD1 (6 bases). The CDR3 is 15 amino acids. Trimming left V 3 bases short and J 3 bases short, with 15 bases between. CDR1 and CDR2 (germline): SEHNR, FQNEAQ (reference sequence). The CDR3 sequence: CASSLGKDSGYEQYF. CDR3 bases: TGTGCCAGCAGCTTGGGGAAGGACAGCGGCTACGAGCAGTACTTC.

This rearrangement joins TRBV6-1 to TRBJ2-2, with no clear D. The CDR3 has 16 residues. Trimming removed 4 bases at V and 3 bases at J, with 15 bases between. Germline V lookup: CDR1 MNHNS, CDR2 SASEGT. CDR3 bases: TGTGCCAGCAGTGTAACAGCCCGAACTTACACCGGGGAGCTGTTTTTT. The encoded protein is CASSVTARTYTGELFF.

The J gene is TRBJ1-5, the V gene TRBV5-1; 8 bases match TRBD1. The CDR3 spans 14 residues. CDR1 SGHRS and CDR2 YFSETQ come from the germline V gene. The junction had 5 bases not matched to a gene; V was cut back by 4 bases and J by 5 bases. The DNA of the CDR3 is TGCGCCAGCAGCCCGACAGGGGTGGATCAGCCCCAGCATTTT. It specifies CASSPTGVDQPQHF.

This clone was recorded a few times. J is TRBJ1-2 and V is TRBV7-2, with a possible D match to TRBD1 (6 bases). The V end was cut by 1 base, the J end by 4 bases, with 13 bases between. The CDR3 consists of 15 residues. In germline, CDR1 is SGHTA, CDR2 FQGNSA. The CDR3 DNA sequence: TGTGCCAGCAGCTTAGAAAGGACAGCGGTCTATGGCTACACCTTC. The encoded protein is CASSLERTAVYGYTF.

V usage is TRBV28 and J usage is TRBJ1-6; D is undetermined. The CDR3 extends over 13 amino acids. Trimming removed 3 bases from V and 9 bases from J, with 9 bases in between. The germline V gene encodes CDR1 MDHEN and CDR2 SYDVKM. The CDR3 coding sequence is TGTGCCAGCAGTTTCCCTGGGCGTTCACCCCTCCACTTT. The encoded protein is CASSFPGRSPLHF.

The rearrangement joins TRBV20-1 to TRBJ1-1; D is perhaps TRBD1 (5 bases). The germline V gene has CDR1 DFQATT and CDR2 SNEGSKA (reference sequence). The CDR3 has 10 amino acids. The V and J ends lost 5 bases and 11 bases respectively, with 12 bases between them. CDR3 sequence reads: CSAGQEDAFF. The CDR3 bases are TGCAGTGCTGGACAAGAGGATGCTTTCTTT.

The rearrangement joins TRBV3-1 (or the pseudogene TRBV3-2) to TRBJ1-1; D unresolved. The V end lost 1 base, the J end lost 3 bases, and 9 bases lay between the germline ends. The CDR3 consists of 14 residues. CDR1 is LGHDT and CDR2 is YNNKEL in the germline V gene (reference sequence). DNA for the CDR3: TGTGCCAGCAGCCAAGTTTCCCCAGACACTGAAGCTTTCTTT. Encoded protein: CASSQVSPDTEAFF.

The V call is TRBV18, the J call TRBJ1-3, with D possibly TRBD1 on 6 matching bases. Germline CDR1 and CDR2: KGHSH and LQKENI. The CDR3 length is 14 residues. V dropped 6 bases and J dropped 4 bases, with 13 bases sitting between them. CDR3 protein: CASSGAAIGNTIYF. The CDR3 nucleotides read TGTGCCAGCTCGGGGGCCGCGATCGGAAACACCATATATTTT. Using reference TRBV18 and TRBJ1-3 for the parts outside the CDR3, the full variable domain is NAGVMQNPRHLVRRRGQEARLRCSPMKGHSHVYWYRQLPEEGLKFMVYLQKENIIDESGMPKERFSAEFPKEGPSILRIQQVVRGDSAAYFCASSGAAIGNTIYFGEGSWLTVV.

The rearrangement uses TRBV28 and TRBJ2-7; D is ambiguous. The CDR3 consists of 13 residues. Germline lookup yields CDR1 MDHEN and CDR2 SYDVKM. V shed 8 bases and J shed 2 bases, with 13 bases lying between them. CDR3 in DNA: TGTGCCAGCTCCCTAGGTCAACCCTACGAGCAGTACTTC. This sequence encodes CASSLGQPYEQYF. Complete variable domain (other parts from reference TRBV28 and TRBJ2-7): DVKVTQSSRYLVKRTGEKVFLECVQDMDHENMFWYRQDPGLGLRLIYFSYDVKMKEKGDIPEGYSVSREKKERFSLILESASTNQTSMYLCASSLGQPYEQYFGPGTRLTVT.

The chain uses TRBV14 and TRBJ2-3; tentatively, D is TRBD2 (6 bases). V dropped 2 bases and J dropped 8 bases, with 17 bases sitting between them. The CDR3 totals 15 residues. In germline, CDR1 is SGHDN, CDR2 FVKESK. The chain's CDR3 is CASSQLTGGFLTQYF. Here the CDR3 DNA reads TGTGCCAGCAGCCAACTAACTGGAGGGTTTCTTACGCAGTATTTT.

The CDR3 spells CASEDSGKLVDTQYF. CDR3 DNA: TGTGCCAGCGAGGATAGCGGGAAACTGGTAGATACGCAGTATTTT. The V call is TRBV6-5, the J call TRBJ2-3; 8 bases are a match to TRBD2. Per the germline V gene, CDR1 is MNHEY and CDR2 is SVGAGI. This CDR3 is built from 15 residues. V lost 8 bases and J lost 5; bases outside the gene matches: 12.

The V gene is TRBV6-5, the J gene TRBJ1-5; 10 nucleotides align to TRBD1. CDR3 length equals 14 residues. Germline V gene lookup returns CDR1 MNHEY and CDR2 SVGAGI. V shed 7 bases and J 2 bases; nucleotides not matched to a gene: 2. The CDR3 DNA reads TGTGCCAGCAAGGGGACAGGGGGCAATCAGCCCCAGCATTTT. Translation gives CASKGTGGNQPQHF.

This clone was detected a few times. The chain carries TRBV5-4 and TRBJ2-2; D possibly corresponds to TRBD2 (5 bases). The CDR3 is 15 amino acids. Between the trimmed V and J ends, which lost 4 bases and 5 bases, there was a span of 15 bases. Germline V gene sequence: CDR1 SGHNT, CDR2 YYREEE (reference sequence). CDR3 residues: CASSVEVTGTGELFF. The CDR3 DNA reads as TGTGCCAGCAGCGTAGAGGTTACGGGGACCGGGGAGCTGTTTTTT.

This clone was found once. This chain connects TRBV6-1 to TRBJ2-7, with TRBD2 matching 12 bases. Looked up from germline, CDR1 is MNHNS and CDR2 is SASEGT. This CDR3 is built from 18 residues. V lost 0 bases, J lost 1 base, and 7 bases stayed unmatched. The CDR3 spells CASSEASGLAGPSYEQYF. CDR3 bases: TGTGCCAGCAGTGAAGCGTCCGGACTAGCGGGACCTTCCTACGAGCAGTACTTC.

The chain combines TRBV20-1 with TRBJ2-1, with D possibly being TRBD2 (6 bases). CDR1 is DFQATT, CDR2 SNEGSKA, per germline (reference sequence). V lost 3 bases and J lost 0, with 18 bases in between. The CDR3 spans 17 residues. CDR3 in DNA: TGCAGTGCTAGTCAAACCCGGGACTTCAGCTCCTACAATGAGCAGTTCTTC. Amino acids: CSASQTRDFSSYNEQFF.

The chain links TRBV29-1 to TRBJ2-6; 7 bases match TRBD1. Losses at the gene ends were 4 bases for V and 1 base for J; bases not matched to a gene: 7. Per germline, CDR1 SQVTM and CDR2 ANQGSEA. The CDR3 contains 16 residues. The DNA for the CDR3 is TGCAGCGTTGTGGGACAGCTTTCATCTGGGGCCAACGTCCTGACTTTC. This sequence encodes CSVVGQLSSGANVLTF.

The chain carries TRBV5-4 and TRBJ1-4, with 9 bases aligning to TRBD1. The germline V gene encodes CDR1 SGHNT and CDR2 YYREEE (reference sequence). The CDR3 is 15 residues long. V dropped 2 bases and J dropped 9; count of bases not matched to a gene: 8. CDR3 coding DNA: TGTGCCAGCAGCTTAGGCGGACAGGGGTTACAAAAACTGTTTTTT. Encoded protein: CASSLGGQGLQKLFF.

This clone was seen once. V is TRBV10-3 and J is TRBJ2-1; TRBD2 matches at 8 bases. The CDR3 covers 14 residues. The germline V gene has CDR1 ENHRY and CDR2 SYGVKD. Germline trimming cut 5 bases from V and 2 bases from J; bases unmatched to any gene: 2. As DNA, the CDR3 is TGTGCCATCAGTACGGGACTAGCCTACAATGAGCAGTTCTTC. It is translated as CAISTGLAYNEQFF.

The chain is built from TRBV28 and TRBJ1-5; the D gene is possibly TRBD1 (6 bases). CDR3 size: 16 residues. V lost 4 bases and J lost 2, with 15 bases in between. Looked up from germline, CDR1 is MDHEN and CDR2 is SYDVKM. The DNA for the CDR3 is TGTGCCAGCAGTTCCCATCTGGGGGCAGGCAATCAGCCCCAGCATTTT. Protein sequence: CASSSHLGAGNQPQHF.

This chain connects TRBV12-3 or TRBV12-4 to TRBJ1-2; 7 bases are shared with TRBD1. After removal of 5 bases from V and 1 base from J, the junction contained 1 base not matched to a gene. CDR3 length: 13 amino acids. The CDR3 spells CASSRQGNYGYTF. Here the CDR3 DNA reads TGTGCCAGCAGTAGACAGGGTAACTATGGCTACACCTTC.

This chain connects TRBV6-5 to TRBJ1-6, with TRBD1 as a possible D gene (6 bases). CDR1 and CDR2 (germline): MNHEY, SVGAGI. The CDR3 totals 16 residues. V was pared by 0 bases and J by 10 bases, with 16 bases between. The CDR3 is CASSYSSSRGDSPLHF. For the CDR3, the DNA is TGTGCCAGCAGTTACTCGAGTAGCAGGGGAGACTCACCCCTCCACTTT.

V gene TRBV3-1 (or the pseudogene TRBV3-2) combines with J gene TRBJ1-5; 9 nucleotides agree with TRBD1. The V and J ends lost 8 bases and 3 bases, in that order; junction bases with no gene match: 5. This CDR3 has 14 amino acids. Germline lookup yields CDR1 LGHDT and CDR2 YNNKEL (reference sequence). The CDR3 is CASQGTGFNQPQHF. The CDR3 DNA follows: TGTGCCAGCCAGGGGACAGGGTTCAATCAGCCCCAGCATTTT.

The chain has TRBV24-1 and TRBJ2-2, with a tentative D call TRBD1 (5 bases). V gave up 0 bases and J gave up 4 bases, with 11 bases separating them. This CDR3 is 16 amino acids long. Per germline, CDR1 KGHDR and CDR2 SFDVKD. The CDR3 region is CATSDLQRGGTGELFF. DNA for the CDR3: TGTGCCACCAGTGATTTGCAAAGGGGTGGCACCGGGGAGCTGTTTTTT.

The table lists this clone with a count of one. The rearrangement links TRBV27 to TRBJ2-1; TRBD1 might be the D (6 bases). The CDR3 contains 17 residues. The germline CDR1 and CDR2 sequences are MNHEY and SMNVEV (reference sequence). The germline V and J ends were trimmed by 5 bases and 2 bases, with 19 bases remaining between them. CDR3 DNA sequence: TGTGCCAGCAGTACCCAGGGGCTCCTCAAGACCTACAATGAGCAGTTCTTC. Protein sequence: CASSTQGLLKTYNEQFF.

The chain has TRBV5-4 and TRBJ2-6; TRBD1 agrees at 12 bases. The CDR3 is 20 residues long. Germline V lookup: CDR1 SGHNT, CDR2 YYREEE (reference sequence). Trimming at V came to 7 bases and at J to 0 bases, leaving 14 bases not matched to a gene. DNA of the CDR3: TGTGCCAGCGCCCGGGGGACAGGGGGCTTAGGCAGCTCTGGGGCCAACGTCCTGACTTTC. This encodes CASARGTGGLGSSGANVLTF.

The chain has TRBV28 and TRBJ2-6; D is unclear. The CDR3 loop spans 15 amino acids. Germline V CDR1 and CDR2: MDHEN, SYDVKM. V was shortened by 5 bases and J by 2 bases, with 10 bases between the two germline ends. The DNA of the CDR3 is TGTGCCAGCAGTCCAGAAACCGCTGGGGCCAACGTCCTGACTTTC. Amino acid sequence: CASSPETAGANVLTF. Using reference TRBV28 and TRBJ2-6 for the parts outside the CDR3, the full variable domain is DVKVTQSSRYLVKRTGEKVFLECVQDMDHENMFWYRQDPGLGLRLIYFSYDVKMKEKGDIPEGYSVSREKKERFSLILESASTNQTSMYLCASSPETAGANVLTFGAGSRLTVL.